This T cell receptor beta chain was retrieved from a study of blood T cell repertoires in COVID-19. Across the study: Acute and convalescent COVID-19 samples came from the United States, Italy and Spain. PBMCs, B-cell-depleted T cells, or T cells were the source of the cDNA or gDNA that made up the material.

The germline gives CDR1 SGHRS, CDR2 YFSETQ. The CDR3 runs to 17 residues. V lost 2 bases, J lost 0 bases, and 7 bases stayed unmatched. In the authors' workflow: Amplification from reference gene primers served as the basis for estimated nucleated cell counts. Clones were sequenced by immunoSEQ multiplex PCR, and TCRdb holds only the in-frame ones, with some missing. For V, J and clone size, that table is used; D and trimming come from the DNA. The sample lists under 140,000 clones; approximately 90% were seen once. This TCR came from a woman between 50 and 59 years old with acute or convalescent COVID-19. The rearrangement uses TRBV5-1 and TRBJ2-7; 11 positions agree with TRBD2. The sample taken for sequencing was peripheral blood. Written as DNA, the CDR3 is TGCGCCAGCAGCTTCGGACTAGCGGGCTCTAGCTCCTACGAGCAGTACTTC. It is translated as CASSFGLAGSSSYEQYF.